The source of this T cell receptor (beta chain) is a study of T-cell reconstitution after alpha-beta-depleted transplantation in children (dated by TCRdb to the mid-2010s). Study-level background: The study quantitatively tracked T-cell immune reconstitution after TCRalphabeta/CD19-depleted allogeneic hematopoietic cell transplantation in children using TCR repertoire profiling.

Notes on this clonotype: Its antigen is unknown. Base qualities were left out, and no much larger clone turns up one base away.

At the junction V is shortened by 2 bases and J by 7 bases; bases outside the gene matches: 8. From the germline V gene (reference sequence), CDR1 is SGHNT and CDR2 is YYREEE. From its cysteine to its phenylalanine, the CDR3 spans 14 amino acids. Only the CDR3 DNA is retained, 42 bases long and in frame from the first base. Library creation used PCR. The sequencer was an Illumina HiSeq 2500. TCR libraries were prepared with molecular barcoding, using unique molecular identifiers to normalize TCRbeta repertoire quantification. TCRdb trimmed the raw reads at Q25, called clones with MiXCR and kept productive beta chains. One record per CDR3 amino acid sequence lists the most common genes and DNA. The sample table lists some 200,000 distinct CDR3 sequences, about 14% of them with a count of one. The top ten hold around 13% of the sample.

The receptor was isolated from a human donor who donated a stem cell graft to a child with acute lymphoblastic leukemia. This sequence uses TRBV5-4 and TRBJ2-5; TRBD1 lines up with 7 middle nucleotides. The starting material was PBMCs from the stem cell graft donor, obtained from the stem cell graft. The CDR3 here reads CASSLEANRGTQYF. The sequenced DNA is TGTGCCAGCAGCTTAGAGGCCAACAGGGGGACCCAGTACTTC. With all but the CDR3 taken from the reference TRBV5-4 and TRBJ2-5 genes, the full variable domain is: ETGVTQSPTHLIKTRGQQVTLRCSSQSGHNTVSWYQQALGQGPQFIFQYYREEENGRGNFPPRFSGLQFPNYSSELNVNALELDDSALYLCASSLEANRGTQYFGPGTRLLVL.